These 3 T cell receptor beta chains were all obtained from the same sample, sequenced in a study of control samples from healthy donors and cancer patients. Some clones are missing from TCRdb's copy, which holds only in-frame ones; the method was immunoSEQ multiplex PCR. This sample has approximately 82,000 clones, with 94% found just once. Sequencing was done on a sample of blood. Every receptor here comes from a woman aged 18-29 years in good health.

This chain joins TRBV2 and TRBJ1-1, with 9 positions matching TRBD1. The CDR3 consists of 14 residues. Germline CDR1 and CDR2: SNHLY and FYNNEI. V was pared by 7 bases and J by 5 bases, with 8 bases of the junction left unmatched. The CDR3 region is CASTPGQGETEAFF. In nucleotides, the CDR3 is TGTGCCAGCACACCGGGACAGGGCGAGACTGAAGCTTTCTTT.

The chain carries TRBV14 and TRBJ1-1; D unresolved. V lost 5 bases and J 4 bases, leaving 11 bases between the germline ends. The germline CDR1 and CDR2 sequences are SGHDN and FVKESK. The CDR3 length is 13 residues. Written as DNA, the CDR3 is TGTGCCAGCAGCTACAGCGAATCCACTGAAGCTTTCTTT. This codes for CASSYSESTEAFF.

The chain combines TRBV5-6 with TRBJ2-1, with 7 bases matching TRBD2. V was clipped by 3 bases and J by 1 base; unmatched bases: 10. Germline V CDR1 and CDR2: SGHDT, YYEEEE. The CDR3 extends over 17 amino acids. The CDR3 sequence: CASSWRVGSGSYNEQFF. CDR3 bases: TGTGCCAGCAGCTGGAGGGTTGGTAGCGGGTCCTACAATGAGCAGTTCTTC.